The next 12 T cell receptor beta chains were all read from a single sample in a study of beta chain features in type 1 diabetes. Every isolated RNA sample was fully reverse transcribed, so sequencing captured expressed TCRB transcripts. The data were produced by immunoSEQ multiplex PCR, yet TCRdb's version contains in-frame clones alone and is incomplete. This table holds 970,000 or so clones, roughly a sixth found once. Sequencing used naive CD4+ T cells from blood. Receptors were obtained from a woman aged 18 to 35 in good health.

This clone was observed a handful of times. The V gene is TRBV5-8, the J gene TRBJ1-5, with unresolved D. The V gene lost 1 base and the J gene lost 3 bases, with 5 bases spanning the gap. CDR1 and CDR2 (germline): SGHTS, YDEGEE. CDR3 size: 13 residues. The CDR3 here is CASSLIDNQPQHF. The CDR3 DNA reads TGTGCCAGCAGCTTGATCGACAATCAGCCCCAGCATTTT.

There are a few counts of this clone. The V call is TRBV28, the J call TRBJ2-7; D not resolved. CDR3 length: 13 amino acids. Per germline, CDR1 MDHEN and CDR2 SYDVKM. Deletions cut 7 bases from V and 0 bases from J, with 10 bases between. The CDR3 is CASMVESSYEQYF. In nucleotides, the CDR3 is TGTGCCAGCATGGTGGAGAGCTCCTACGAGCAGTACTTC.

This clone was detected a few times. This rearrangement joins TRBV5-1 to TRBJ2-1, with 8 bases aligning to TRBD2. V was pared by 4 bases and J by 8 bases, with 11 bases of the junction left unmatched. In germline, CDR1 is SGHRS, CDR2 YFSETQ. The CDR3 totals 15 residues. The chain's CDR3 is CASSQGLAGGDEQFF. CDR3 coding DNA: TGCGCCAGCAGCCAGGGTCTAGCGGGTGGGGATGAGCAGTTCTTC. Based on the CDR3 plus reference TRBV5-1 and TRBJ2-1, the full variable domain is KAGVTQTPRYLIKTRGQQVTLSCSPISGHRSVSWYQQTPGQGLQFLFEYFSETQRNKGNFPGRFSGRQFSNSRSEMNVSTLELGDSALYLCASSQGLAGGDEQFFGPGTRLTVL.

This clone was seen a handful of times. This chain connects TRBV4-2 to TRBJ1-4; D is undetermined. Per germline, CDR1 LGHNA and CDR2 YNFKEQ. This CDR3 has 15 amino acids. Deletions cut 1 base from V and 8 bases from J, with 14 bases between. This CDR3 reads CASSQARPAGEKLFF. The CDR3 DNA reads TGTGCCAGCAGCCAAGCCCGGCCAGCGGGCGAAAAACTGTTTTTT.

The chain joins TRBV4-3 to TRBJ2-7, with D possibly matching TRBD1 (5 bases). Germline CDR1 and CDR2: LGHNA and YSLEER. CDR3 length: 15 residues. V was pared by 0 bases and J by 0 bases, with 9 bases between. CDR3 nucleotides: TGCGCCAGCAGCCAAGATATAGGGGACTCCTACGAGCAGTACTTC. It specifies CASSQDIGDSYEQYF.

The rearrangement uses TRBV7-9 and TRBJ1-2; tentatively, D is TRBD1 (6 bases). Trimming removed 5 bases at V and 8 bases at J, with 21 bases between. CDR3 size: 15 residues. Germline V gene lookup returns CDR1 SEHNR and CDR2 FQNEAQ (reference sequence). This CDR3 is CASSQPTGRAEGYTF. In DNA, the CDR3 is TGTGCCAGCAGCCAACCGACAGGTCGGGCGGAGGGCTACACCTTC.

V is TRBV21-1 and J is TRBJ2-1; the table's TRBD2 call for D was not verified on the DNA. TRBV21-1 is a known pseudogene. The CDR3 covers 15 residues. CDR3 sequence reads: CASSKAGESYNEQFF. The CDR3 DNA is TGTGCCAGCAGCAAGGCGGGAGAGTCCTACAATGAGCAGTTCTTC.

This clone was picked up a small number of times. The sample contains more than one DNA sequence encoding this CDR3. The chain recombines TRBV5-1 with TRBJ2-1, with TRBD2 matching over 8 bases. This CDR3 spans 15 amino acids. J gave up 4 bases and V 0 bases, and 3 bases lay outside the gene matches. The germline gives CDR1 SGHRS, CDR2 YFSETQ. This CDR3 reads CASSLGLAGYNEQFF. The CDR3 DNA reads TGCGCCAGCAGCTTGGGTCTAGCGGGTTACAATGAGCAGTTCTTC.

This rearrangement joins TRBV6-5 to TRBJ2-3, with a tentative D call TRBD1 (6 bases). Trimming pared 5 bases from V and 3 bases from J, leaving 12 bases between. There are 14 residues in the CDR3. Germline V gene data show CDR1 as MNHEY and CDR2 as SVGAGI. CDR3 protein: CASSRYRETDTQYF. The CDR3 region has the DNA TGTGCCAGCAGTCGTTACAGGGAAACAGATACGCAGTATTTT.

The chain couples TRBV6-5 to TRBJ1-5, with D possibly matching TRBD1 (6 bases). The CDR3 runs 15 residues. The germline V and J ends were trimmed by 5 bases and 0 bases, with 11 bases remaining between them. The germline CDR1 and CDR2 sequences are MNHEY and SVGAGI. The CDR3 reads CASSLRGSSNQPQHF. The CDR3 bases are TGTGCCAGCAGTCTGAGGGGGTCTAGCAATCAGCCCCAGCATTTT.

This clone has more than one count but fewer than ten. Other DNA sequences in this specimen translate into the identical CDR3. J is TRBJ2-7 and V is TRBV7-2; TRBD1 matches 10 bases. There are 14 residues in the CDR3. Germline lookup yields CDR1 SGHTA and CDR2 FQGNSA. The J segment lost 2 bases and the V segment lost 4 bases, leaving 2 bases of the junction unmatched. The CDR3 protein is CASSWDRGPYEQYF. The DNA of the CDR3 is TGTGCCAGCAGCTGGGACAGGGGCCCCTACGAGCAGTACTTC.

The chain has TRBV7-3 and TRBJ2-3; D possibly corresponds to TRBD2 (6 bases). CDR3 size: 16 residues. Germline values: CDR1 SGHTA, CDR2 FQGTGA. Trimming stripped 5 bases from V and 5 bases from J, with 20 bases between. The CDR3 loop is CASSPLGGLFGDTQYF. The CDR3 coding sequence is TGTGCCAGCAGCCCCCTCGGGGGTCTATTCGGAGATACGCAGTATTTT.